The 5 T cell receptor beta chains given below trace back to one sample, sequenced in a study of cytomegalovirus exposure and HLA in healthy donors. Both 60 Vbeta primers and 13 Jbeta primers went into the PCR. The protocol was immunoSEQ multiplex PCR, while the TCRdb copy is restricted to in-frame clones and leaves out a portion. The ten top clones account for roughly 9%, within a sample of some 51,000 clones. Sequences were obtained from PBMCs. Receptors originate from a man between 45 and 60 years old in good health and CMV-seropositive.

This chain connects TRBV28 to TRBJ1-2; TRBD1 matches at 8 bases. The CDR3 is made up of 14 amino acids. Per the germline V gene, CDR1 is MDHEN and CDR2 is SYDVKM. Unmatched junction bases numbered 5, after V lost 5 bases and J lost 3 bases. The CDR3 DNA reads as TGTGCCAGCAGTCCAGTGGACAGGGACTATGGCTACACCTTC. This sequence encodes CASSPVDRDYGYTF.

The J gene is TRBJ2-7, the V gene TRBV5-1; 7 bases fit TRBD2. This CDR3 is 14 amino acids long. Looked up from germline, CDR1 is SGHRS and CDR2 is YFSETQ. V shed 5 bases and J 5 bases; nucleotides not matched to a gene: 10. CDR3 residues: CASRVGGSFDEQYF. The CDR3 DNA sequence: TGCGCCAGCAGGGTCGGCGGGAGTTTCGACGAGCAGTACTTC.

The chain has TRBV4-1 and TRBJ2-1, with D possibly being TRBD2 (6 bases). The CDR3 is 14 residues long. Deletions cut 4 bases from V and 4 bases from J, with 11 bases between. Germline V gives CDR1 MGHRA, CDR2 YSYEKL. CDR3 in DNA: TGCGCCAGCAGCCGGAATGGGGGGTACAATGAGCAGTTCTTC. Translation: CASSRNGGYNEQFF.

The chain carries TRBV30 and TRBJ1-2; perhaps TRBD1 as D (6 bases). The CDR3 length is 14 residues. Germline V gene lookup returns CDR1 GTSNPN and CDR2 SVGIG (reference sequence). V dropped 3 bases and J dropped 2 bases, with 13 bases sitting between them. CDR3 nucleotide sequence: TGTGCCTGGAGCCTCAGGGGACTAAACTATGGCTACACCTTC. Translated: CAWSLRGLNYGYTF.

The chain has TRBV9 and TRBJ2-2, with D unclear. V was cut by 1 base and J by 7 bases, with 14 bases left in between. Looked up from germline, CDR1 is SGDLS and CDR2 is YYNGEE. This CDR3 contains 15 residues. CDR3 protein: CASSVNPSLGGELFF. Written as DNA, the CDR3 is TGTGCCAGCAGCGTAAATCCGTCCCTAGGCGGGGAGCTGTTTTTT. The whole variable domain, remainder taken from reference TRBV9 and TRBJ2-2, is DSGVTQTPKHLITATGQRVTLRCSPRSGDLSVYWYQQSLDQGLQFLIQYYNGEERAKGNILERFSAQQFPDLHSELNLSSLELGDSALYFCASSVNPSLGGELFFGEGSRLTVL.